This record covers a single TCR beta chain. This clone occurred once. Its specific antigen is unknown. It has no much larger one-base neighbor in the sample; base qualities were not kept. These data belong to a study of cytomegalovirus exposure and HLA in healthy donors (TCRdb year 2017). For the wider study: In an earlier analysis of some 550 of the donors, less than 350 Gb of sequence data and approximately 120 million unique TCR beta sequences from about 179 million T cells were reported. A handful of DR-DQ haplotypes were treated as single units for association and clustering because of strong linkage in the cohort. The later analysis used no new phenotypic data to find candidate immune exposures, relying instead on TCR beta sequences and their occurrence across donors. The number of donors typed differed by locus, with 629-630 for A, B, C, DRB1 and DQB1, more than 500 for DQA1, 600 to 610 for DPA1, and some 440 for DPB1. An early release that covered fewer than 750 HLA-typed donors contained about 290 gigabases of sequencing data and around 80 million unique TCR sequences. Donor age, sex, ethnicity and CMV serostatus were compiled alongside the repertoire data. A later genetic analysis used genome-wide SNP genotypes for about 65% of the 666 donors, treating that subset as a discovery cohort. Among about 400 genotyped donors of the cohort, an average of approximately 240,000 unique TCR beta nucleotide sequences was sequenced per donor, of which approximately 19% were non-productive. A later analysis re-examined previously published TCR beta repertoires from about 700 donors and added high-resolution HLA genotyping to investigate patterns of TCR occurrence. A separate validation cohort of over a hundred different subjects was used in addition to the 666-subject first cohort. All discovery cohort repertoires had been generated on a single sequencing platform. HLA typing included class I and class II loci at four-digit resolution. To predict cytomegalovirus infection status, the study combined high-throughput TCR immunosequencing, statistical association of individual TCRs with disease status, and machine learning. The T cell repertoires of 670 or so subjects were profiled by immunosequencing and related to cytomegalovirus serostatus. An earlier analysis of 450 to 750 of the donors used high-throughput TCR beta sequencing to judge whether each TCR beta V gene segment behaved as functional or pseudogenic. The aim of the study was to test whether cataloging public T cell receptors could identify signatures of past pathogen exposure. Among the approximately 400 genotyped donors, around 79% belonged to the genetic ancestry cluster associated with self-reported Caucasian donors.

General conclusions and limits of the study: Most CMV-associated TCR beta chains appeared to be HLA-restricted in a later analysis, and the HLA associations seemed to be driven largely by CMV exposure. In this cohort, only TCR beta chains were sequenced, and detectable features were limited by the absence of alpha or paired-chain data. An earlier analysis of 450 to 750 of the donors showed that most TCR beta V segments appeared in productive rearrangements either about 90% or about 30% of the time, which broadly matched IMGT annotations. Because counts were too low, approximately 15 rarely observed V segments, including chromosome 9 orphons, were excluded from the earlier analysis of 587 of the donors. Some IMGT-functional V segments, including TRBV6-2 and TRBV6-3, could not be told apart with the 87-base-pair reads, so those segments were excluded. While some public TCRs were present in many individuals, most TCR sequences turned up only very rarely across donors. In a later genetic analysis, a missense DCLRE1C variant was associated with V-gene and J-gene trimming of TCR beta chains, and the association was replicated in an independent cohort. A further reported finding was that TCR beta sequences accurately predicted the HLA-A and HLA-B alleles for most subjects in the first cohort. A later analysis reported that several top co-occurrence clusters appeared linked to parvovirus B19, influenza, CMV and Epstein-Barr virus. A cluster of highly shared sequence variants was judged likely to represent a technical artifact of the sequencing pipeline. CMV serostatus was the only immune exposure information available for the cohort. HLA typing was unavailable for some donors at each locus, so association tests used only the typed subset. A few of the identified cytomegalovirus-associated TCR beta chains were confirmed in vitro to be specific for cytomegalovirus antigens. The authors suggested that the approach could potentially be generalized to other disease states and immunological phenotypes. Compared with equally common non-associated chains, HLA-associated TCR beta chains in a later analysis were more clonally expanded and had lower generation probabilities. When HLA alleles, especially DR and DQ, strongly co-occurred, TCR associations were difficult to assign to individual alleles. Specific HLA alleles were associated with 15,000 to 20,000 TCR beta sequences at a false discovery rate of 0.05 in a later analysis. A later analysis found that TCR association rates varied across HLA loci, with DRB1 alleles showing the most associated TCRs and HLA-C alleles the fewest. A later genetic analysis reported fewer N-insertions in productive TCRs among donors in an Asian-associated ancestry cluster than the roughly 690-donor mean. Presence/absence analyses assumed roughly uniform sequencing depth across donors, an assumption that may not hold. Linkage disequilibrium might explain the correlated functional status among segregating V segments, but an unknown experimental factor could not be excluded. A total of roughly 160 TCR beta chains were listed by the study as associated with cytomegalovirus. The classifier was reported to diagnose cytomegalovirus status with high specificity and sensitivity in both the original cohort and the validation cohort.

Taken from the germline V gene, the CDR1 and CDR2 loops are SGHTA and FQGNSA. Ends trimmed: V by 5 bases, J by 0 bases; bases unmatched to a gene: 7. Including the terminal cysteine and phenylalanine, the CDR3 comprises 16 residues. The kept DNA is CDR3 alone, 48 bases in frame from the first base. The cohort consisted of 670 or so healthy bone marrow donors. At the time of sampling, every cohort member was nominally healthy, though immune exposures that went unrecorded were likely present. The donor was CMV seronegative and was included in the group of a few hundred seronegative cohort members. Every donor gave a peripheral blood sample, and the peripheral blood mononuclear cells from that sample were used for TCR beta sequencing. Genomic DNA was extracted from the blood cell samples with the Qiagen DNeasy Blood Extraction Kit. Library method: the immunoSEQ multiplex PCR assay. The multiplex PCR relied on a mix of 60 forward primers for TCR Vbeta segments and 13 reverse primers for TCR Jbeta segments. A multiplex PCR assay on genomic DNA amplified the CDR3 region of rearranged TCR beta genes. Amplified TCR beta libraries were sequenced as 87-base-pair reads on the Illumina HiSeq System. Processing in the source paper ran as follows. Across the 700 or so repertoires, a later analysis counted tens of millions of unique TCR beta chains, 9 million to 14 million of which were shared by at least two donors. Raw reads were error-corrected and collapsed into unique sequences with a nearest-neighbor algorithm that merged closely related sequences to remove PCR and sequencing errors. Alignment of CDR3 sequences to IMGT reference sequences was used to assign V, D and J gene segments. For a sequence to be retained, a match of at least six nucleotides was required to both a V gene segment and a J gene segment. Rearrangements were called productive when the CDR3 lacked stop codons and stayed in frame with V and J; all others were non-productive. CDR3 was defined by IMGT convention, running from the second conserved V-encoded cysteine to the conserved J-encoded phenylalanine. In an earlier analysis of approximately 590 of the donors, sequences lacking an unambiguous match to a single V gene segment were excluded. An earlier analysis of about 590 of the donors classified V segments as functional when productive rearrangements were above 56.7% and as segregating when the standard deviation between donors was above 5%. A statistical classification framework was developed to diagnose cytomegalovirus status using the catalog of TCR beta chain sequences. In a later analysis, V and J genes were assigned by comparing TCR nucleotide sequences against IMGT/GENE-DB human TR gene sequences. Using the TCRdist pipeline, a later analysis assigned CDR3 sequences along with most-parsimonious VDJ recombination scenarios. In a later analysis, each TCR beta chain was defined by its CDR3 amino acid sequence together with its V-gene family, and reads lacking a unique V-gene family were excluded. To address suspected cross-contamination and a sequencing artifact, a later analysis removed under 600 highly shared, low-generation-probability nucleotide sequences. For each public chain, a later analysis derived a clonal expansion index from normalized ranks of inferred template counts within each repertoire. Generation probabilities in a later analysis came from a VDJ recombination model fitted to out-of-frame rearrangements, and those results were checked against IGoR. In a later analysis, hypergeometric tests were used to score TCR-TCR, TCR-HLA and TCR-CMV co-occurrence, with a repertoire-size bias correction applied to TCR pairs. False discovery rates were estimated in a later analysis by permuting HLA or CMV assignments 20 times. In a later analysis, co-occurring TCRs were grouped using DBSCAN, with TCRdist sequence similarity added in when clustering inside HLA-allele-positive subsets. Co-occurrence clustering excluded repertoires with fewer than 30,000 or more than 120,000 public chains, plus five with anomalous nucleotide sharing. TCRdb holds this immuneACCESS table with in-frame rearrangements only. Some clones are missing; in checked studies, unresolved V genes explain under half, and the rest has no known cause. V and J calls and clone size are copied from that table; D and trimming were computed from the DNA. Here the sample has some 150,000 clones; over 70% occur a single time. The ten largest make up 2.8% of the sample.

The clonotype comes from a male donor in good health and CMV-seronegative. The sequenced sample was PBMCs. The V gene is TRBV7-2 and the J gene is TRBJ1-3, and 7 junctional nucleotides match TRBD1. The sequenced DNA is TGTGCCAGCAGCGCCAGACAGGGAAGCTCTGGAAACACCATATATTTT. This is translated as CASSARQGSSGNTIYF. The CDR3, completed at both ends by the reference TRBV7-2 and TRBJ1-3 genes, gives the full variable domain GAGVSQSPSNKVTEKGKDVELRCDPISGHTALYWYRQSLGQGLEFLIYFQGNSAPDKSGLPSDRFSAERTGGSVSTLTIQRTQQEDSAVYLCASSARQGSSGNTIYFGEGSWLTVV.